The clone carrying this T cell receptor (beta chain) occurred once. The antigen remains undetermined. Compared with germline, one end of the junction differs, possibly owing to a read error. These data originate in a study of memory CD4+ T cells and cytomegalovirus serostatus. About the research overall: Healthy Belgian adult donors included nine or ten CMV-positive and some 24 CMV-negative people.

Single viable CD3+CD4+CD8-CD45RO+ cells were sorted as the memory CD4+ T cells. Serostatus was set by detecting CMV pp150, pp28, p38, p52 IgG. General study findings and limits: The CMV-associated TCR signature appears largely within the CD4+ memory repertoire. About two fifths of the roughly 150 known CMV-associated TCRbeta sequences appeared in CD4+ memory.

The assay was immunoSEQ multiplex PCR, and TCRdb's table has in-frame clones only and misses some. Altogether tens of thousands of clones are present, more than 70% being singletons, with the ten largest covering around 0.5%. In germline, CDR1 is MNHEY, CDR2 SMNVEV (reference sequence). The CDR3 totals 14 residues. The receptor was isolated from an adult in good health and CMV-seronegative. Some clones in this sample may be carry-over from other donors' samples. Sequenced sample: memory CD4+ T cells from blood. The rearrangement joins TRBV27 to TRBJ1-1; possibly TRBD1 for D (6 bases). The CDR3 DNA reads TGTGCCAGCAGAAGCGCCACAGGGAACCCTGAAGCTTTCTTT. It codes for CASRSATGNPEAFF.